Listed below are T cell receptor beta chains from one sample, sequenced in a study of T cell repertoires in cytomegalovirus infection. These receptors lack a known antigen. TCRdb independently ran MiXCR on the reads; one entry per CDR3 protein. The sample records 750,000 to 950,000 distinct CDR3 sequences, around 29% being singletons. The sample here was cultured CD8+ T cells from PBMCs, taken from culture after CMV antigen stimulation. All receptors derive from a human donor in good health (CMV status not recorded). Some clones in this sample may be carry-over from other donors' samples. Both conserved end residues are part of each CDR3. A D gene is named only where the DNA matches it firmly. A row's size may be missing; if present it is once, few, many or a size class.

>NA|NA|TRBV4-1|TRBJ2-7
TGCGCCAGCAGCCAAATCGTTTCAGGACAGAGCTCCTACGAGCAGTACTTC
CASSQIVSGQSSYEQYF
>NA|many|TRBV12-3/TRBV12-4|TRBJ2-7
TGTGCCAGCAGTTTATCCGGTAGTGAGCAGTACTTC
CASSLSGSEQYF
>NA|NA|TRBV6-6|TRBJ2-1
TGTGCCAGCAGTTACTCGATAGGGGATTCCTACAATGAGCAGTTCTTC
CASSYSIGDSYNEQFF
>TRBD1|NA|TRBV2|TRBJ2-1
TGTGCCAGCAGACAGGGGGCCTTCGATGAGCAGTTCTTC
CASRQGAFDEQFF
>NA|few|TRBV27|TRBJ1-1
TGTGCCAGCAGTCGCAGGGCTTCTATCGGTAGCGACACTGAAGCTTTCTTT
CASSRRASIGSDTEAFF
>NA|NA|TRBV9|TRBJ1-1
TGTGCCAGCAGCACAAAAGGGCGGACGGAAGCTTTCTTT
CASSTKGRTEAFF
>NA|few|TRBV10-3|TRBJ2-7
TGTGCCATCAGTGAGCCCACACAGGGTCCCCTCACCTACGAGCAGTACTTC
CAISEPTQGPLTYEQYF
>NA|many|TRBV7-9|TRBJ2-1
TGTGCCAGCAGCCTCCCGGTTCTCTCCTACAATGAGCAGTTCTTC
CASSLPVLSYNEQFF
>NA|few|TRBV29-1|TRBJ1-2
TGCAGCGTTGCCCGATCCAGGGATGGCTACACCTTC
CSVARSRDGYTF
>TRBD2|NA|TRBV27|TRBJ2-1
TGTGCCACCCAGCGGGGGAGTTACAATGAGCAGTTCTTC
CATQRGSYNEQFF
>NA|NA|TRBV4-1|TRBJ2-7
TGCGCCAGCAGCCAAGCCGGGACGATGGGCTCCTACGAGCAGTACTTC
CASSQAGTMGSYEQYF
>TRBD1|NA|TRBV27|TRBJ1-6
TGTGCCAGCAGTTACGGGACAGTCGATTCACCCCTCCACTTT
CASSYGTVDSPLHF
>TRBD1|NA|TRBV5-6|TRBJ1-1
TGTGCCAGCAGCCCCGTACAGGGGGCCCCTGAAGCTTTCTTT
CASSPVQGAPEAFF
>TRBD2|few|TRBV7-6|TRBJ2-5
TGTGCTAGCAGCTCGGGACTAGCGGATAAGACCCAGTACTTC
CASSSGLADKTQYF
>TRBD1|NA|TRBV7-9|TRBJ2-1
TGTGCCAGCAGCTGGACAGGCAACAATGAGCAGTTCTTC
CASSWTGNNEQFF
>NA|NA|TRBV15|TRBJ2-1
TGTGCCACCAGCAGCCTGCGCGGACAGAGCTCCTACAATGAGCAGTTCTTC
CATSSLRGQSSYNEQFF
>NA|few|TRBV12-3/TRBV12-4|TRBJ2-3
TGTGCCAGCAGTTTAAAATCGGGCCCAAACGCAGATACGCAGTATTTT
CASSLKSGPNADTQYF
>NA|NA|TRBV7-6|TRBJ1-2
TGTGCCAGCAGCCGGCCCGGTGACGGCTACACCTTC
CASSRPGDGYTF
>TRBD2|NA|TRBV6-4|TRBJ2-3
TGTGCCAGCAGTGACATAGGCCGGGGGGCAGATACGCAGTATTTT
CASSDIGRGADTQYF
>NA|many|TRBV7-9|TRBJ1-1
TGTGCCATTACAGGGATTCATGAAGCTTTCTTT
CAITGIHEAFF
>NA|NA|TRBV2|TRBJ2-7
TGTGCCGCGAAGGGGGAATCCTACGAGCAGTACTTC
CAAKGESYEQYF
>NA|many|TRBV7-2|TRBJ2-3
TGTGCCAGCAGCCACCCGTCCCTCGAAACCTTGTCAGATACGCAGTATTTT
CASSHPSLETLSDTQYF
>NA|NA|TRBV7-9|TRBJ1-1
TGTGCCAGCAGCCCGGGGGGGGTAGCTTTCTTT
CASSPGGVAFF
>TRBD1|NA|TRBV6-5|TRBJ2-7
TGTGCCAGCAGAACCGGGACAGGGTCCTACGAGCAGTACTTC
CASRTGTGSYEQYF
>NA|NA|TRBV29-1|TRBJ1-1
TGCAGCGCCCTACTCGGGACCCGGAGGACTGAAGCTTTCTTT
CSALLGTRRTEAFF
>NA|NA|TRBV20-1|TRBJ2-7
TGCAGTGCTAGAGATGTTAGGGGGGCCAGCTCCTACGAGCAGTACTTC
CSARDVRGASSYEQYF
>TRBD1|few|TRBV14|TRBJ1-6
TGTGCCAGCAGCCATCAGACAGGGTCTTACCATTCACCCCTCCACTTT
CASSHQTGSYHSPLHF
>NA|many|TRBV7-6|TRBJ2-1
TGTGCCAGCAGCTCTCTCGGGGGCTCCTACAATGAGCAGTTCTTC
CASSSLGGSYNEQFF
>NA|NA|TRBV3-1|TRBJ2-1
TGTGCCAGCAGCCAACAGGAGACTGAGCAGTTCTTC
CASSQQETEQFF
>NA|NA|TRBV27|TRBJ2-1
TGTGCCAGCCACCGGGACTTAACCTCCGGCAATGAGCAGTTCTTC
CASHRDLTSGNEQFF
>NA|NA|TRBV7-9|TRBJ2-5
TGTGCCAGCAGCTTAGGGGATTTGGGGGCCGGAGAGACCCAGTACTTC
CASSLGDLGAGETQYF
>NA|NA|TRBV7-7|TRBJ1-2
TGTGCTAGCAGCTTAGTCATCGTCACCCAACAATTTAACTATGGCTACACCTTC
CASSLVIVTQQFNYGYTF
>NA|NA|TRBV7-9|TRBJ2-6
TGTGCCAGCAGCTTAGGCCCGGGCCGAGGAGTATCTGGGGCCAACGTCCTGACTTTC
CASSLGPGRGVSGANVLTF
>NA|NA|TRBV7-8|TRBJ2-3
TGTGCCAGCAGCTTCCCGTCTGGGCTAGCAAAGCAGTATTTT
CASSFPSGLAKQYF
>NA|NA|TRBV27|TRBJ2-5
TGTGCCAGCAGTAAACACCAGACCCAAGAGACCCAGTACTTC
CASSKHQTQETQYF
>TRBD2|NA|TRBV4-1|TRBJ2-5
TGCGCCAGCAGCCAGATGGTTGGGGGGGGGTCAGAGACCCAGTACTTC
CASSQMVGGGSETQYF
>TRBD1|NA|TRBV15|TRBJ1-4
TGTGCCACCAGCAGGAGTTCGGTACAGGGGGTTGAAAAACTGTTTTTT
CATSRSSVQGVEKLFF
>TRBD1|few|TRBV12-3/TRBV12-4|TRBJ1-5
TGTGCCAGCAGTTTAACAGGGGGCCATCAGCCCCAGCATTTT
CASSLTGGHQPQHF
>TRBD1|NA|TRBV6-7|TRBJ2-5
TGTGCCAGCAGTAAACGCCCTGACAGGGTACAAGAGACCCAGTACTTC
CASSKRPDRVQETQYF
>NA|NA|TRBV6-5|TRBJ2-4
TGTGCCAGCAGTGACGGGCTAGCCTTAGCCAAAAACATTCAGTACTTC
CASSDGLALAKNIQYF
>TRBD1|NA|TRBV15|TRBJ1-5
TGTGCCACCAGCAGCCTCGGGACAGGTTACAATCAGCCCCAGCATTTT
CATSSLGTGYNQPQHF
>NA|NA|TRBV12-3/TRBV12-4|TRBJ2-1
TGTGCCAGCAGTTTAATCTCGCGACAGCCAGCGGACAATGAGCAGTTCTTC
CASSLISRQPADNEQFF
>TRBD2|few|TRBV4-3|TRBJ2-2
TGCGCCAGCAGCCATAGCGGGGGCTTCGGTACCGGGGAGCTGTTTTTT
CASSHSGGFGTGELFF
>TRBD1|many|TRBV5-5|TRBJ1-2
TGTGCCAGCAGCTTATACCAGCTCGGACAGGGAGTTAACTATGGCTACACCTTC
CASSLYQLGQGVNYGYTF
>NA|many|TRBV7-2|TRBJ1-2
TGTGCCAGCAGCTTAAACAGGAAAAACTATGGCTACACCTTC
CASSLNRKNYGYTF
>TRBD1|NA|TRBV27|TRBJ1-1
TGTGCCAGCAGTTTAGCGGCAGGGGGCCACACTGAAGCTTTCTTT
CASSLAAGGHTEAFF
>NA|NA|TRBV6-6|TRBJ2-2
TGTGCCAGCAGTTACTCTTGGACTGCCGGGGAGCTGTTTTTT
CASSYSWTAGELFF
>NA|few|TRBV28|TRBJ1-1
TGTGCCAGCAGTCTACCCACAGGGACGGCTTTCTTT
CASSLPTGTAFF
>NA|once|TRBV4-1|TRBJ1-5
TGCGCCAGCAGCTCAAGTACAGATAGCAATCAGCCCCAGCATTTT
CASSSSTDSNQPQHF
>NA|NA|TRBV7-2|TRBJ1-6
TGTGCCAGCAGCTTAGGGGGCTTCGCCCTCCACTTT
CASSLGGFALHF
>NA|NA|TRBV7-9|TRBJ2-3
TGTGCCAGCAGCTTAGAATTGGCGGGACGGATCACAGATACGCAGTATTTT
CASSLELAGRITDTQYF
>TRBD1|NA|TRBV6-8|TRBJ1-1
TGTGCCAGCAGTTACTCGAGTTGGACAGGGGGGATGAACACTGAAGCTTTCTTT
CASSYSSWTGGMNTEAFF
>NA|NA|TRBV4-2|TRBJ2-1
TGTGCCAGCAGCCAAGTCACGCTTTTCGATGAGCAGTTCTTC
CASSQVTLFDEQFF
>NA|NA|TRBV5-5|TRBJ2-5
TGTGCCAGCAGCCCCTTTGCAGAGACCCAGTACTTC
CASSPFAETQYF
>NA|many|TRBV7-8|TRBJ1-1
TGTGCCAGCAGCTTAGTTTTGGTGGGGATGAACACTGAAGCTTTCTTT
CASSLVLVGMNTEAFF
>NA|NA|TRBV7-7|TRBJ2-1
TGTGCTAGCAGCTTGAACGCCTTGAGCTCCTACAATGAGCAGTTCTTC
CASSLNALSSYNEQFF
>NA|many|TRBV7-6|TRBJ2-5
TGTGCCAGCAGCTGGTCTACCTACCAAGAGACCCAGTACTTC
CASSWSTYQETQYF
>TRBD1|few|TRBV5-6|TRBJ1-1
TGTGCCAGCAGCTTTTCCGGGACAGGGCTCCTGGAAGCTTTCTTT
CASSFSGTGLLEAFF
>NA|few|TRBV15|TRBJ1-2
TGTGCCACCAGCAGAGATTCTATAGGCGCGGATGGCTACACCTTC
CATSRDSIGADGYTF